Following are 6 T cell receptor beta chains from one sample sequenced in a study of T cell changes during pregnancy in multiple sclerosis. Profiling relied on immunoSEQ multiplex PCR, and the TCRdb table lists in-frame clones only, not all of them. Of tens of thousands of clones listed, about 92% are singletons. This specimen was CD4+ T cells from peripheral blood mononuclear cells, taken in the third trimester of pregnancy. The receptors shown here come from a female donor with multiple sclerosis, enrolled in a pregnancy study.

This sequence joins TRBV25-1 and TRBJ1-2; 8 positions match TRBD1. This CDR3 spans 13 amino acids. Germline V gene data show CDR1 as MGHDK and CDR2 as SYGVNS. After removal of 8 bases from V and 8 bases from J, the junction contained 10 bases not matched to a gene. The CDR3: CASGDRRGDGYTF. CDR3 DNA: TGTGCCAGCGGGGACAGGAGGGGGGACGGCTACACCTTC.

The chain is built from TRBV6-1 and TRBJ2-1; 12 nucleotides align to TRBD2. The V gene's germline CDR1 is MNHNS and CDR2 SASEGT. The length of the CDR3 is 14 residues. Trimming removed 5 bases from V and 12 bases from J; junction bases left unmatched: 8. This CDR3 is CASSTRGLAGGQFF. The CDR3 bases are TGTGCCAGCAGTACCCGGGGACTAGCGGGCGGGCAGTTCTTC.

The chain uses TRBV6-4 and TRBJ2-1; the match to TRBD2 covers 14 bases. CDR3 length equals 18 residues. V was clipped by 5 bases and J by 8 bases; unmatched bases: 14. Looked up from germline, CDR1 is MRHNA and CDR2 is SNTAGT. The CDR3 sequence is CASSSGLAGVHPPHEQFF. The DNA of the CDR3 is TGTGCCAGCAGTTCGGGACTAGCGGGAGTCCACCCTCCCCATGAGCAGTTCTTC.

V is TRBV11-2 and J is TRBJ2-6; TRBD1 matches 7 bases. The V and J ends lost 1 base and 2 bases, in that order; junction bases with no gene match: 5. The CDR3 loop spans 17 amino acids. Germline loops: CDR1 SGHAT, CDR2 FQNNGV. CDR3 region: CASSLVIGGPGANVLTF. Written as DNA, the CDR3 is TGTGCCAGCAGCTTAGTGATAGGGGGCCCTGGGGCCAACGTCCTGACTTTC.

This clone has a single count. The chain employs TRBV19 and TRBJ2-7, with a weak D call TRBD1 (6 bases). Trimming pared 8 bases from V and 4 bases from J, leaving 18 bases between. The V gene's germline CDR1 is LNHDA and CDR2 SQIVND (reference sequence). The CDR3 has 14 residues. The CDR3 region is CASSTPDRLYEQYF. DNA for the CDR3: TGTGCCAGTTCTACCCCAGACAGGTTATACGAGCAGTACTTC.

The chain is built from TRBV14 and TRBJ2-6, with D tentatively TRBD2 (6 bases). The CDR3 runs to 16 residues. Germline CDR1 and CDR2: SGHDN and FVKESK. V lost 6 bases, J lost 4 bases, and 16 bases lay in between. The CDR3 loop is CASSGGRLAGANVLTF. The CDR3 DNA follows: TGTGCCAGCAGTGGGGGGAGGCTGGCAGGGGCCAACGTCCTGACTTTC. The full variable domain, rest sourced from reference TRBV14 and TRBJ2-6, is EAGVTQFPSHSVIEKGQTVTLRCDPISGHDNLYWYRRVMGKEIKFLLHFVKESKQDESGMPNNRFLAERTGGTYSTLKVQPAELEDSGVYFCASSGGRLAGANVLTFGAGSRLTVL.